The 32 T cell receptor beta chains below all came from one sample that was sequenced in a study of blood T cell repertoires in COVID-19. Clones were read by immunoSEQ multiplex PCR, and TCRdb kept only the in-frame ones, dropping some. The sample lists roughly 250,000 clones, about 88% occurring once. Sample: peripheral blood. The origin of the receptors is a woman aged 40 to 50 who had recovered from COVID-19.

The chain uses TRBV5-1 and TRBJ1-2, with D perhaps matching TRBD1 (5 bases). Germline CDR1 reads SGHRS; CDR2 reads YFSETQ. The V end was cut by 5 bases, the J end by 4 bases, with 9 bases between. The CDR3 is made up of 12 amino acids. CDR3 in amino acids: CASRGGSYGYTF. CDR3 DNA: TGCGCCAGCAGGGGGGGGAGCTATGGCTACACCTTC. Based on the CDR3 plus reference TRBV5-1 and TRBJ1-2, the full variable domain is KAGVTQTPRYLIKTRGQQVTLSCSPISGHRSVSWYQQTPGQGLQFLFEYFSETQRNKGNFPGRFSGRQFSNSRSEMNVSTLELGDSALYLCASRGGSYGYTFGSGTRLTVV.

The CDR3 coding sequence is TGTGCCAGCAGTTACTCGGGCGGGAGAAAACAGCCCCAGCATTTT. It encodes CASSYSGGRKQPQHF. V is TRBV6-2 or TRBV6-3 and J is TRBJ1-5; D gene uncertain. The germline V gene encodes CDR1 MNHEY and CDR2 SVGEGT. The CDR3 runs 15 residues. The V gene lost 0 bases and the J gene lost 7 bases, with 13 bases spanning the gap.

CDR3: CASSAQGGNEKLFF. CDR3 DNA sequence: TGTGCCAGCAGTGCACAGGGGGGGAATGAAAAACTGTTTTTT. This chain connects TRBV6-6 to TRBJ1-4; TRBD1 matches 8 bases. Germline V CDR1 and CDR2: MNHNY, SVGAGI (reference sequence). The CDR3 length is 14 residues. V dropped 5 bases and J dropped 5; count of bases not matched to a gene: 4.

Notes on this clone: Other nucleotide sequences from this sample produce the same CDR3. The chain carries TRBV6-2 or TRBV6-3 and TRBJ1-2; tentatively, D is TRBD1 (5 bases). This CDR3 comprises 11 residues. CDR1 is MNHEY, CDR2 SVGEGT, per germline. V was cut by 2 bases and J by 7 bases, with 5 bases left in between. CDR3 nucleotides: TGTGCCAGCAGTTACCAGGGTGGCTACACCTTC. This codes for CASSYQGGYTF.

The CDR3 nucleotides are TGTGCCAGCAGCTTAGTACCTTTAGCGGGAGCCACAGATACGCAGTATTTT. It yields the protein CASSLVPLAGATDTQYF. The chain recombines TRBV7-2 with TRBJ2-3; 9 bases are a match to TRBD2. The CDR3 runs to 17 residues. J was trimmed by 2 bases and V by 1 base; bases with no gene match: 7. The germline gives CDR1 SGHTA, CDR2 FQGNSA.

This clone was observed once. This chain joins TRBV4-2 and TRBJ1-2; D is uncertain. The CDR3 sequence is 15 residues long. The germline gives CDR1 LGHNA, CDR2 YNFKEQ. V shed 0 bases and J shed 6 bases, with 14 bases lying between them. The CDR3: CASSQEAAGVDGYTF. CDR3 DNA: TGTGCCAGCAGCCAAGAGGCCGCCGGGGTGGATGGCTACACCTTC.

The chain joins TRBV27 to TRBJ2-1; TRBD1 matches at 7 bases. This CDR3 spans 16 amino acids. Trimming removed 4 bases from V and 3 bases from J; junction bases left unmatched: 9. CDR1 and CDR2 from the germline V gene are MNHEY and SMNVEV (reference sequence). Here the CDR3 DNA reads TGTGCCAGCAGTTCCCCACAGGGGCCCCGCTACAATGAGCAGTTCTTC. It encodes CASSSPQGPRYNEQFF.

The rearrangement links TRBV5-1 to TRBJ2-7, with 8 nucleotides matching TRBD1. V lost 0 bases, J lost 4 bases, and 0 bases stayed unmatched. The germline V gene has CDR1 SGHRS and CDR2 YFSETQ. The length of the CDR3 is 13 residues. The CDR3 nucleotides are TGCGCCAGCAGCTTGGGGGACAGGTACGAGCAGTACTTC. Residues: CASSLGDRYEQYF. Filled out from reference TRBV5-1 and TRBJ2-7, the complete variable domain reads KAGVTQTPRYLIKTRGQQVTLSCSPISGHRSVSWYQQTPGQGLQFLFEYFSETQRNKGNFPGRFSGRQFSNSRSEMNVSTLELGDSALYLCASSLGDRYEQYFGPGTRLTVT.

In DNA, the CDR3 is TGTGCCAGTAGTATATGGACAGGGAACTACGAGCAGTACTTC. This translates into CASSIWTGNYEQYF. This rearrangement joins TRBV19 to TRBJ2-7; 8 bases are a match to TRBD1. Trimming removed 2 bases from V and 3 bases from J; junction bases left unmatched: 3. This CDR3 is 14 amino acids long. Germline CDR1 LNHDA, CDR2 SQIVND (reference sequence).

This chain joins TRBV27 and TRBJ2-3, with a tentative D call TRBD1 (5 bases). This CDR3 has 14 amino acids. CDR1 and CDR2 from the germline V gene are MNHEY and SMNVEV (reference sequence). V dropped 3 bases and J dropped 2 bases, with 9 bases sitting between them. CDR3 nucleotide sequence: TGTGCCAGCAGTTTCGTAGGGGCCACAGATACGCAGTATTTT. Protein sequence: CASSFVGATDTQYF.

V usage is TRBV6-1 and J usage is TRBJ2-1, with D perhaps TRBD1 (6 bases). The CDR3 is made up of 16 amino acids. Germline-derived CDR1 and CDR2 are MNHNS and SASEGT. Trimming cost V 4 bases and J 0 bases, with 13 bases left between them. CDR3 nucleotides: TGTGCCAGCAGTGGATGGACAGCGAGCTCCTACAATGAGCAGTTCTTC. It specifies CASSGWTASSYNEQFF.

This clone has only one observation. This rearrangement joins TRBV6-2 or TRBV6-3 to TRBJ2-7; D perhaps matches TRBD1 (6 bases). Per germline, CDR1 MNHEY and CDR2 SVGEGT. Trimming left V 5 bases short and J 6 bases short, with 8 bases between. The CDR3 extends over 11 amino acids. This CDR3 is CASSTGFEQYF. CDR3 DNA: TGTGCCAGCAGTACAGGGTTCGAGCAGTACTTC.

V gene TRBV4-1 combines with J gene TRBJ1-2; D is unresolved. The CDR3 is 14 amino acids. Germline CDR1 reads MGHRA; CDR2 reads YSYEKL. Trimming removed 6 bases at V and 3 bases at J, with 14 bases between. CDR3 in DNA: TGCGCCAGCAGTCTCATTGACGGGGACTATGGCTACACCTTC. Its protein is CASSLIDGDYGYTF.

The V gene is TRBV5-4, the J gene TRBJ2-7, with 9 bases that match TRBD1. The CDR3 sequence is 14 residues long. CDR1 SGHNT and CDR2 YYREEE come from the germline V gene (reference sequence). J lost 3 bases, V lost 4 bases, and 5 bases had no gene match. The CDR3 here is CASSHPGQGYEQYF. CDR3 sequence (DNA): TGTGCCAGCAGCCATCCGGGACAGGGCTACGAGCAGTACTTC.

The chain links TRBV12-3 or TRBV12-4 to TRBJ2-2; D possibly corresponds to TRBD1 (5 bases). The CDR3 has 13 residues. V was pared by 2 bases and J by 7 bases, with 8 bases between. DNA of the CDR3: TGTGCCAGCAGTTTAAGGGGTGGCGGGGAGCTGTTTTTT. This encodes CASSLRGGGELFF.

The chain carries TRBV12-5 and TRBJ1-5; D gene uncertain. This CDR3 has 14 amino acids. V lost 3 bases and J lost 4, with 10 bases in between. The germline V gene has CDR1 LGHNT and CDR2 FRNRAP. This CDR3 reads CASGFGAPNQPQHF. The CDR3 DNA is TGTGCTAGTGGTTTCGGTGCGCCGAATCAGCCCCAGCATTTT. Full variable domain (rest looked up from reference TRBV12-5 and TRBJ1-5): DARVTQTPRHKVTEMGQEVTMRCQPILGHNTVFWYRQTMMQGLELLAYFRNRAPLDDSGMPKDRFSAEMPDATLATLKIQPSEPRDSAVYFCASGFGAPNQPQHFGDGTRLSIL.

About this clone itself: This same CDR3 is encoded by further DNA sequences in the sample. The gene calls are TRBV4-2 and TRBJ1-2, with D perhaps matching TRBD1 (5 bases). Per the germline V gene, CDR1 is LGHNA and CDR2 is YNFKEQ. V dropped 0 bases and J dropped 4 bases, with 9 bases sitting between them. The CDR3 has 14 amino acids. CDR3 DNA: TGTGCCAGCAGCCAAGATCAGGGCAGCTATGGCTACACCTTC. Translated, it gives CASSQDQGSYGYTF.

The chain couples TRBV11-3 to TRBJ2-2; 10 bases line up with TRBD1. J lost 3 bases, V lost 4 bases, and 5 bases had no gene match. The length of the CDR3 is 16 residues. The V gene's germline CDR1 is SGHNT and CDR2 YENEEA. The CDR3 DNA reads as TGTGCCAGCAGCTCGGGACAGGGGACAGACACCGGGGAGCTGTTTTTT. Its translation: CASSSGQGTDTGELFF.

This chain uses TRBV15 with TRBJ2-5; TRBD1 is a possible D gene (5 bases). This CDR3 is 14 amino acids long. Trimming removed 1 base from V and 5 bases from J, with 11 bases in between. From germline, CDR1 is LNHNV and CDR2 YYDKDF (reference sequence). The CDR3 loop is CATSRVAGQETQYF. The CDR3, as DNA: TGTGCCACCAGCAGAGTGGCAGGGCAGGAGACCCAGTACTTC.

V usage is TRBV5-4 and J usage is TRBJ2-5; 8 positions match TRBD1. The V gene's germline CDR1 is SGHNT and CDR2 YYREEE (reference sequence). The CDR3 has 15 residues. Trimming took 3 bases from V and 7 from J; bases not matched to a gene: 11. CDR3 bases: TGTGCCAGCAGCTCCCCCTCGGACAGGGCAGGGACCCAGTACTTC. Encoded protein: CASSSPSDRAGTQYF.

The chain couples TRBV11-2 to TRBJ1-3; TRBD1 matches 11 bases. The CDR3 covers 19 residues. The germline V gene encodes CDR1 SGHAT and CDR2 FQNNGV. J gave up 0 bases and V 5 bases, and 12 bases lay outside the gene matches. The CDR3 spells CASSLSYGQGATSGNTIYF. Here the CDR3 DNA reads TGTGCCAGCAGCCTCTCCTACGGACAGGGGGCTACCTCTGGAAACACCATATATTTT.

The chain joins TRBV28 to TRBJ1-2, with TRBD1 identical over 7 bases. The V gene's germline CDR1 is MDHEN and CDR2 SYDVKM. The ends lost 5 bases at V and 5 bases at J; junction bases unmatched: 11. The CDR3 covers 15 residues. The chain's CDR3 is CASSPRGTEIYGYTF. The CDR3 DNA follows: TGTGCCAGCAGTCCGAGGGGGACAGAGATTTATGGCTACACCTTC.

This rearrangement joins TRBV18 to TRBJ2-3, with D possibly being TRBD1 (5 bases). This CDR3 spans 15 amino acids. Trimming took 3 bases from V and 3 from J, leaving 13 bases between them. CDR1 is KGHSH, CDR2 LQKENI, per germline. CDR3 DNA: TGTGCCAGCTCACCGTCTCAGGGTTGGACAGATACGCAGTATTTT. As protein: CASSPSQGWTDTQYF.

The chain recombines TRBV5-4 with TRBJ2-1; 10 nucleotides line up with TRBD2. The CDR3 loop spans 15 amino acids. Losses at the gene ends were 2 bases for V and 6 bases for J; bases not matched to a gene: 5. Germline loops: CDR1 SGHNT, CDR2 YYREEE (reference sequence). CDR3 amino acids: CASSFITSGINEQFF. In nucleotides, the CDR3 is TGTGCCAGCAGCTTCATAACTAGCGGGATCAATGAGCAGTTCTTC.

The chain links TRBV18 to TRBJ2-1; TRBD2 matches at 13 bases. The J segment lost 8 bases and the V segment lost 3 bases, leaving 10 bases of the junction unmatched. CDR3 size: 17 residues. Germline V CDR1 and CDR2: KGHSH, LQKENI. The CDR3 coding sequence is TGTGCCAGCTCACCTACCTCCGGGACTAGCGGGACGTATGAGCAGTTCTTC. This sequence encodes CASSPTSGTSGTYEQFF.

This clone occurred a few times. V gene TRBV7-8 combines with J gene TRBJ2-3; TRBD2 matches 13 bases. The germline V gene encodes CDR1 SGHVS and CDR2 FQNEAQ. The CDR3 is 14 amino acids. V lost 3 bases, J lost 7 bases, and 1 base stayed unmatched. The CDR3: CASSLGLAGYTQYF. The CDR3 DNA reads as TGTGCCAGCAGCTTGGGACTAGCGGGATATACGCAGTATTTT.

J is TRBJ2-7 and V is TRBV6-5; the D gene is possibly TRBD1 (6 bases). This CDR3 has 15 amino acids. With 6 bases removed from V and 1 base from J, the gap between germline ends came to 16 bases. Germline values: CDR1 MNHEY, CDR2 SVGAGI. The CDR3 DNA reads TGTGCCAGCAGAGGCCCCGGGACAACTTCCTACGAGCAGTACTTC. This codes for CASRGPGTTSYEQYF.

The chain combines TRBV6-4 with TRBJ2-3, with 9 bases lining up with TRBD2. The length of the CDR3 is 16 residues. Germline V lookup: CDR1 MRHNA, CDR2 SNTAGT. Germline trimming cut 1 base from V and 4 bases from J; bases unmatched to any gene: 6. CDR3: CASSDWSSGVPDTQYF. CDR3 sequence (DNA): TGTGCCAGCAGTGACTGGTCTAGCGGGGTGCCAGATACGCAGTATTTT.

This clone was picked up many times. V is TRBV3-1 (or the pseudogene TRBV3-2) and J is TRBJ2-7, with a possible D match to TRBD1 (6 bases). This CDR3 is 13 amino acids long. V gave up 6 bases and J gave up 3 bases, with 12 bases separating them. In germline, CDR1 is LGHDT, CDR2 YNNKEL (reference sequence). As DNA, the CDR3 is TGTGCCAGCAGGAGAGGACAGAGCTACGAGCAGTACTTC. This translates into CASRRGQSYEQYF.

V gene TRBV27 combines with J gene TRBJ2-1; D perhaps matches TRBD2 (6 bases). CDR1 and CDR2 from the germline V gene are MNHEY and SMNVEV (reference sequence). V lost 11 bases, J lost 8 bases, and 19 bases lay in between. The CDR3 is 13 residues long. The CDR3 region is CAAGGSGRDEQFF. CDR3 DNA: TGTGCCGCCGGGGGTAGCGGTCGGGATGAGCAGTTCTTC.

The chain is built from TRBV4-1 and TRBJ1-1; 9 bases are a match to TRBD1. V dropped 0 bases and J dropped 6; count of bases not matched to a gene: 8. The CDR3 extends over 16 amino acids. Germline V gene sequence: CDR1 MGHRA, CDR2 YSYEKL. DNA for the CDR3: TGCGCCAGCAGCCAAGATAGGGACAGGGCGAGGGCTGAAGCTTTCTTT. This codes for CASSQDRDRARAEAFF.

The chain employs TRBV19 and TRBJ1-3; 8 nucleotides match TRBD1. The J segment lost 8 bases and the V segment lost 2 bases, leaving 5 bases of the junction unmatched. The CDR3 length is 14 residues. In germline, CDR1 is LNHDA, CDR2 SQIVND (reference sequence). CDR3 nucleotide sequence: TGTGCCAGTAGTATACAGGGGGCGCGGGACACCATATATTTT. This gives the protein CASSIQGARDTIYF. The full variable domain, completed using reference TRBV19 and TRBJ1-3, is DGGITQSPKYLFRKEGQNVTLSCEQNLNHDAMYWYRQDPGQGLRLIYYSQIVNDFQKGDIAEGYSVSREKKESFPLTVTSAQKNPTAFYLCASSIQGARDTIYFGEGSWLTVV.